The 4 T cell receptor beta chains listed next were all sequenced from one sample in a study of shared clonotypes between healthy human individuals. Only in-frame clones appear in the TCRdb table, and some are missing; sequencing was by immunoSEQ multiplex PCR. The table lists approximately 510,000 clones, less than 85% of them singletons. The sequenced sample consisted of PBMCs. These receptors originate from a woman aged 40 to 50 in good health. Some clones in this sample may be carry-over from other donors' samples.

This clone was found once. The chain joins TRBV7-8 to TRBJ2-1; D unresolved. In germline, CDR1 is SGHVS, CDR2 FQNEAQ. V was shortened by 4 bases and J by 4 bases, with 20 bases between the two germline ends. The CDR3 contains 17 residues. The CDR3 sequence: CASSYGWVNTAYNEQFF. CDR3 in DNA: TGTGCCAGCAGCTACGGTTGGGTTAATACGGCGTACAATGAGCAGTTCTTC.

The chain couples TRBV11-2 to TRBJ2-7, with 10 bases that match TRBD2. Germline V lookup: CDR1 SGHAT, CDR2 FQNNGV. The CDR3 runs to 14 residues. After removal of 5 bases from V and 6 bases from J, the junction contained 7 bases not matched to a gene. The CDR3 nucleotides are TGTGCCAGCAGCCTAAACCCTAGCGGGAGCGAGCAGTACTTC. Translation: CASSLNPSGSEQYF.

A note on this clone: A read error likely explains this, since a far larger clone differs by one base. The rearrangement uses TRBV6-6 and TRBJ2-2; either TRBD1 or TRBD2 may supply D (5 bases each). Trimming removed 2 bases from V and 4 bases from J, with 11 bases in between. The CDR3 sequence is 15 residues long. The germline gives CDR1 MNHNY, CDR2 SVGAGI (reference sequence). CDR3 DNA: TGTGCCAGCAGTTACGGGGACGGCCCCACCGGGGAGCTGTTTTTT. Translating gives CASSYGDGPTGELFF.

The V call is TRBV5-5, the J call TRBJ1-1, with D tentatively TRBD1 (5 bases). The V gene lost 3 bases and the J gene lost 4 bases, with 19 bases spanning the gap. CDR1 and CDR2 (germline): SGHKS, YYEKEE (reference sequence). There are 16 residues in the CDR3. In nucleotides, the CDR3 is TGTGCCAGCAGCTGGGGCGGTGGAAGGTGGGGCACTGAAGCTTTCTTT. Its translation is CASSWGGGRWGTEAFF.